The next 6 T cell receptor beta chains were all read from a single sample in a study of cytomegalovirus exposure and HLA in healthy donors. A multiplex PCR was run with 60 Vbeta primers and 13 Jbeta primers. The table came from immunoSEQ multiplex PCR; TCRdb's copy has only in-frame clones and leaves some out. Among about 130,000 clones listed, just under 75% were seen once. Sequenced input: PBMCs. The receptors derive from a man in his forties or fifties in good health and CMV-seropositive.

This chain uses TRBV13 with TRBJ1-4; D may be TRBD1 (5 bases). Germline assignment: CDR1 PRHDT and CDR2 FYEKMQ (reference sequence). The CDR3 length is 15 residues. The V and J ends lost 4 bases and 0 bases respectively, with 9 bases between them. The CDR3 coding sequence is TGTGCCAGCAGCTACGGGGGAGCAACTAATGAAAAACTGTTTTTT. It is translated as CASSYGGATNEKLFF.

The chain joins TRBV5-6 to TRBJ2-7, with a tentative D call TRBD2 (6 bases). Per germline, CDR1 SGHDT and CDR2 YYEEEE. The CDR3 spans 16 residues. Deletions cut 4 bases from V and 6 bases from J, with 23 bases between. The CDR3 spells CASSLRTISLVFEQYF. For the CDR3, the DNA is TGTGCCAGCAGCCTACGGACTATCTCCCTCGTTTTCGAGCAGTACTTC.

The gene calls are TRBV5-1 and TRBJ2-2; tentative D call: TRBD1 (6 bases). CDR1 and CDR2 from the germline V gene are SGHRS and YFSETQ. The CDR3 length is 18 residues. With 4 bases removed from V and 0 bases from J, the gap between germline ends came to 19 bases. This CDR3 reads CASSRTDRLASNTGELFF. The CDR3 DNA is TGCGCCAGCAGCCGAACTGACAGGCTCGCCTCGAACACCGGGGAGCTGTTTTTT.

The V call is TRBV6-6, the J call TRBJ2-1; 11 positions agree with TRBD2. Germline lookup yields CDR1 MNHNY and CDR2 SVGAGI (reference sequence). The CDR3 covers 16 residues. The ends lost 2 bases at V and 7 bases at J; junction bases unmatched: 7. The CDR3 sequence: CASSYPLAGVANEQFF. In DNA form, the CDR3 reads TGTGCCAGCAGTTACCCACTAGCGGGAGTGGCGAATGAGCAGTTCTTC.

This clone occurred a few times. The chain has TRBV30 and TRBJ2-7; 12 bases are a match to TRBD2. J was trimmed by 4 bases and V by 4 bases; bases with no gene match: 5. The CDR3 is made up of 14 amino acids. Germline V gives CDR1 GTSNPN, CDR2 SVGIG (reference sequence). The CDR3 sequence: CAWTSGLAGYEQYF. DNA for the CDR3: TGTGCCTGGACCTCCGGACTAGCGGGGTACGAGCAGTACTTC.

This clone was observed a handful of times. This chain uses TRBV28 with TRBJ1-1; 11 bases agree with TRBD1. The germline V gene has CDR1 MDHEN and CDR2 SYDVKM. The CDR3 length is 16 residues. V was clipped by 5 bases and J by 4 bases; unmatched bases: 9. CDR3 region: CASSLGGTGGFTEAFF. CDR3 coding DNA: TGTGCCAGCAGTCTCGGGGGGACAGGGGGTTTCACTGAAGCTTTCTTT.